A single sample is the source of the 32 T cell receptor beta chains below, sequenced in a study of blood T cell repertoires in COVID-19. Produced via immunoSEQ multiplex PCR; TCRdb's table is partial and in-frame only. The table records under 250,000 clones, about 91% of them present only once. The sample comprised PBMCs or T cells enriched from blood (not recorded which). The receptors stem from a woman in her 30s with acute COVID-19.

The chain couples TRBV14 to TRBJ2-7; no clear D gene. The CDR3 runs to 15 residues. V lost 2 bases, J lost 0 bases, and 11 bases lay in between. Germline values: CDR1 SGHDN, CDR2 FVKESK. Written as DNA, the CDR3 is TGTGCCAGCAGCCAACAGAACACCGCCTCCTACGAGCAGTACTTC. Its protein is CASSQQNTASYEQYF. Together with reference TRBV14 and TRBJ2-7, the CDR3 gives the full variable domain: EAGVTQFPSHSVIEKGQTVTLRCDPISGHDNLYWYRRVMGKEIKFLLHFVKESKQDESGMPNNRFLAERTGGTYSTLKVQPAELEDSGVYFCASSQQNTASYEQYFGPGTRLTVT.

The chain links TRBV6-5 to TRBJ1-1, with D hard to call. V was clipped by 2 bases and J by 5 bases, with 15 bases between them. CDR3 length: 15 residues. The germline gives CDR1 MNHEY, CDR2 SVGAGI. CDR3 protein: CASSYEREWGTEAFF. In DNA form, the CDR3 reads TGTGCCAGCAGTTACGAGAGGGAATGGGGAACTGAAGCTTTCTTT.

The V call is TRBV27, the J call TRBJ1-1, with TRBD1 matching over 7 bases. This CDR3 contains 13 residues. J lost 10 bases, V lost 2 bases, and 7 bases had no gene match. Looked up from germline, CDR1 is MNHEY and CDR2 is SMNVEV (reference sequence). CDR3 nucleotides: TGTGCCAGCAGTTTAATCAAGGGGGCAGGAGCTTTCTTT. As protein: CASSLIKGAGAFF.

The chain links TRBV30 to TRBJ1-1; TRBD1 might be the D (5 bases). The CDR3 sequence is 13 residues long. Germline assignment: CDR1 GTSNPN and CDR2 SVGIG (reference sequence). V shed 5 bases and J shed 2 bases, with 12 bases lying between them. The CDR3 protein is CAWGDFSNTEAFF. The CDR3 bases are TGTGCCTGGGGGGACTTCTCTAACACTGAAGCTTTCTTT.

The rearrangement links TRBV11-2 to TRBJ2-1; 7 bases agree with TRBD2. V trimming: 5 bases; J trimming: 5 bases; junction bases outside the gene matches: 9. In germline, CDR1 is SGHAT, CDR2 FQNNGV. The CDR3 totals 15 residues. CDR3 sequence: CASSRTAGANNEQFF. DNA of the CDR3: TGTGCCAGCAGCCGGACGGCGGGAGCCAACAATGAGCAGTTCTTC.

The chain joins TRBV18 to TRBJ1-1; possible D gene TRBD1, 5 bases. The CDR3 has 14 residues. The germline gives CDR1 KGHSH, CDR2 LQKENI. V shed 0 bases and J shed 1 base, with 6 bases lying between them. The DNA for the CDR3 is TGTGCCAGCTCACCACCGACAGAGAACACTGAAGCTTTCTTT. Protein sequence: CASSPPTENTEAFF.

This chain links TRBV9 with TRBJ2-2, with D possibly being TRBD1 (6 bases). V was pared by 0 bases and J by 0 bases, with 12 bases between. Germline values: CDR1 SGDLS, CDR2 YYNGEE. The CDR3 has 17 amino acids. The CDR3 region is CASSVATGQANTGELFF. CDR3 sequence (DNA): TGTGCCAGCAGCGTAGCAACGGGACAAGCGAACACCGGGGAGCTGTTTTTT.

The chain uses TRBV6-5 and TRBJ1-2; the match to TRBD1 covers 7 bases. Germline CDR1 reads MNHEY; CDR2 reads SVGAGI. Germline trimming cut 6 bases from V and 3 bases from J; bases unmatched to any gene: 10. CDR3 length: 15 amino acids. CDR3 protein: CASRPSRGGDYGYTF. The CDR3 nucleotides are TGTGCCAGCAGACCTTCACGAGGGGGCGACTATGGCTACACCTTC.

This chain joins TRBV30 and TRBJ1-3, with D perhaps matching TRBD1 (5 bases). The V gene lost 4 bases and the J gene lost 2 bases, with 9 bases spanning the gap. This CDR3 is 13 amino acids long. CDR1 and CDR2 (germline): GTSNPN, SVGIG (reference sequence). The chain's CDR3 is CAWNQGTGNTIYF. As DNA, the CDR3 is TGTGCCTGGAACCAGGGTACTGGAAACACCATATATTTT. The full variable domain, its missing parts supplied by reference TRBV30 and TRBJ1-3, is SQTIHQWPATLVQPVGSPLSLECTVEGTSNPNLYWYRQAAGRGLQLLFYSVGIGQISSEVPQNLSASRPQDRQFILSSKKLLLSDSGFYLCAWNQGTGNTIYFGEGSWLTVV.

This chain links TRBV6-1 with TRBJ1-5; D is unclear. V shed 3 bases and J shed 5 bases, with 11 bases lying between them. Germline V CDR1 and CDR2: MNHNS, SASEGT. This CDR3 has 14 amino acids. The CDR3 reads CASSERGNDQPQHF. In DNA form, the CDR3 reads TGTGCCAGCAGTGAGCGAGGGAATGATCAGCCCCAGCATTTT.

The V call is TRBV30, the J call TRBJ1-5; a possible D gene is TRBD1 (5 bases). CDR3 length: 15 amino acids. CDR1 GTSNPN and CDR2 SVGIG come from the germline V gene (reference sequence). Trimming left V 2 bases short and J 5 bases short, with 16 bases between. The CDR3 DNA reads as TGTGCCTGGAGTCGGGAGAGGGGAGGCTATCAGCCCCAGCATTTT. Translated: CAWSRERGGYQPQHF. Variable domain in full (rest from reference TRBV30 and TRBJ1-5): SQTIHQWPATLVQPVGSPLSLECTVEGTSNPNLYWYRQAAGRGLQLLFYSVGIGQISSEVPQNLSASRPQDRQFILSSKKLLLSDSGFYLCAWSRERGGYQPQHFGDGTRLSIL.

This clone was seen once. The chain is built from TRBV6-5 and TRBJ1-5; a weak D match, TRBD1 (5 bases). CDR3 length equals 15 residues. Deletions cut 5 bases from V and 6 bases from J, with 17 bases between. The germline gives CDR1 MNHEY, CDR2 SVGAGI. The CDR3 here is CASSTGRGISQPQHF. The CDR3 DNA sequence: TGTGCCAGCAGTACCGGACGGGGGATCTCTCAGCCCCAGCATTTT.

The rearrangement uses TRBV6-6 and TRBJ2-3; D may correspond to TRBD1 or TRBD2 (6 bases each). V was trimmed by 6 bases and J by 2 bases, leaving 27 bases between them. CDR1 and CDR2 from the germline V gene are MNHNY and SVGAGI (reference sequence). This CDR3 is built from 19 residues. DNA of the CDR3: TGTGCCAGCAGCCGAGGGGGGTCGGCGGGTTCAGCGTACACAGATACGCAGTATTTT. This sequence encodes CASSRGGSAGSAYTDTQYF.

The chain carries TRBV7-2 and TRBJ2-4; a possible D gene is TRBD1 (5 bases). This CDR3 comprises 16 residues. CDR1 is SGHTA and CDR2 is FQGNSA in the germline V gene. V dropped 2 bases and J dropped 0 bases, with 11 bases sitting between them. The CDR3 loop is CASSLRQGLAKNIQYF. Here the CDR3 DNA reads TGTGCCAGCAGCTTAAGGCAGGGTTTAGCCAAAAACATTCAGTACTTC.

This clone was observed a single time. The chain uses TRBV11-3 and TRBJ1-1, with D perhaps TRBD1 (5 bases). Germline CDR1 reads SGHNT; CDR2 reads YENEEA. The CDR3 has 14 amino acids. Between the trimmed V and J ends, which lost 2 bases and 3 bases, there was a span of 10 bases. As DNA, the CDR3 is TGTGCCAGCAGCTTATCCGGGGGGTACACTGAAGCTTTCTTT. It codes for CASSLSGGYTEAFF.

Here the CDR3 reads CSASSGVIINYGYTF. The CDR3 DNA reads TGCAGTGCTAGTTCCGGGGTGATAATTAACTATGGCTACACCTTC. This chain links TRBV20-1 with TRBJ1-2; D not resolved. This CDR3 region has 15 residues. V shed 3 bases and J shed 1 base, with 15 bases lying between them. The germline CDR1 and CDR2 sequences are DFQATT and SNEGSKA (reference sequence).

The chain recombines TRBV11-2 with TRBJ1-4, with 7 bases that match TRBD1. CDR1 and CDR2 from the germline V gene are SGHAT and FQNNGV. The CDR3 spans 15 residues. V trimming: 7 bases; J trimming: 4 bases; junction bases outside the gene matches: 9. CDR3 in amino acids: CASNLLGTVNEKLFF. CDR3 DNA: TGTGCCAGCAACTTGCTTGGGACAGTTAATGAAAAACTGTTTTTT.

CDR3 sequence: CASSLDPGVDTQYF. The CDR3 DNA reads as TGTGCCAGCAGCTTAGACCCCGGGGTGGATACGCAGTATTTT. V gene TRBV7-2 combines with J gene TRBJ2-3, with a tentative D call TRBD2 (5 bases). Germline loops: CDR1 SGHTA, CDR2 FQGNSA. The CDR3 totals 14 residues. Deletions cut 1 base from V and 6 bases from J, with 11 bases between.

This rearrangement joins TRBV30 to TRBJ1-5; D is undetermined. The CDR3 loop spans 13 amino acids. The germline V gene encodes CDR1 GTSNPN and CDR2 SVGIG (reference sequence). Trimming shortened V by 5 bases and J by 0 bases, and 8 bases separated the two germline ends. In nucleotides, the CDR3 is TGTGCCTGGGCACGAGATAGCAATCAGCCCCAGCATTTT. This gives the protein CAWARDSNQPQHF.

The rearrangement uses TRBV4-3 and TRBJ1-4, with 8 bases identical to TRBD1. Germline V gene lookup returns CDR1 LGHNA and CDR2 YSLEER. The CDR3 is 15 amino acids. V gave up 1 base and J gave up 7 bases; unmatched junction bases: 5. CDR3 sequence reads: CASSQGQGTGEKLFF. The CDR3 nucleotides are TGCGCCAGCAGCCAAGGGCAAGGGACAGGTGAAAAACTGTTTTTT.

The CDR3 reads CASRIQEDGYTF. CDR3 DNA sequence: TGTGCCAGCAGAATACAGGAAGATGGCTACACCTTC. V usage is TRBV6-5 and J usage is TRBJ1-2; tentative D call: TRBD1 (5 bases). Trimming left V 6 bases short and J 6 bases short, with 11 bases between. CDR3 length: 12 residues. Looked up from germline, CDR1 is MNHEY and CDR2 is SVGAGI.

This chain connects TRBV20-1 to TRBJ2-5, with D maybe TRBD2 (6 bases). The CDR3 length is 14 residues. Germline assignment: CDR1 DFQATT and CDR2 SNEGSKA (reference sequence). The V end was cut by 3 bases, the J end by 2 bases, with 13 bases between. In nucleotides, the CDR3 is TGCAGTGCTAGTAGGCTAGCGCTTCAAGAGACCCAGTACTTC. Translating it yields CSASRLALQETQYF.

The chain links TRBV7-2 to TRBJ2-5; tentative D call: TRBD2 (7 bases). This CDR3 has 14 amino acids. The V end was cut by 1 base, the J end by 5 bases, with 11 bases between. CDR1 and CDR2 (germline): SGHTA, FQGNSA. CDR3 in DNA: TGTGCCAGCAGCTTAGAGGGGGGGAGGGAGACCCAGTACTTC. Protein product: CASSLEGGRETQYF. Combining the CDR3 with reference TRBV7-2 and TRBJ2-5 gives the whole variable domain GAGVSQSPSNKVTEKGKDVELRCDPISGHTALYWYRQSLGQGLEFLIYFQGNSAPDKSGLPSDRFSAERTGGSVSTLTIQRTQQEDSAVYLCASSLEGGRETQYFGPGTRLLVL.

This chain joins TRBV10-3 and TRBJ1-2; D is uncertain. Germline CDR1 and CDR2: ENHRY and SYGVKD. Trimming took off 0 bases at V and 4 bases at J, with 9 bases between the two ends. CDR3 length: 14 residues. The CDR3 DNA is TGTGCCATCAGTGAGTCACAGACCCCCTATGGCTACACCTTC. Protein sequence: CAISESQTPYGYTF.

The J gene is TRBJ1-5, the V gene TRBV27; 7 bases line up with TRBD1. This CDR3 has 14 amino acids. CDR1 is MNHEY and CDR2 is SMNVEV in the germline V gene (reference sequence). The trim removed 6 bases at V and 7 bases at J, leaving 9 bases unmatched. The CDR3 region has the DNA TGTGCCAGCAGGTCCCGACAGGGTCCGCAGCCCCAGCATTTT. Its protein product is CASRSRQGPQPQHF.

This clone was recorded only once. The chain is built from TRBV30 and TRBJ1-1; TRBD1 matches at 7 bases. After removal of 2 bases from V and 5 bases from J, the junction contained 5 bases not matched to a gene. Germline V gene data show CDR1 as GTSNPN and CDR2 as SVGIG (reference sequence). The CDR3 covers 13 residues. The CDR3: CAWSTTGYTEAFF. The CDR3 bases are TGTGCCTGGAGTACGACAGGGTATACTGAAGCTTTCTTT. The variable domain in full, completed from reference TRBV30 and TRBJ1-1, reads SQTIHQWPATLVQPVGSPLSLECTVEGTSNPNLYWYRQAAGRGLQLLFYSVGIGQISSEVPQNLSASRPQDRQFILSSKKLLLSDSGFYLCAWSTTGYTEAFFGQGTRLTVV.

The rearrangement joins TRBV4-3 to TRBJ2-1; perhaps TRBD1 as D (5 bases). The germline V gene has CDR1 LGHNA and CDR2 YSLEER. Trimming pared 0 bases from V and 3 bases from J, leaving 18 bases between. This CDR3 has 18 residues. The CDR3 bases are TGCGCCAGCAGCCAAGAGTCCCCCCGCGACAGCAACTACAATGAGCAGTTCTTC. This encodes CASSQESPRDSNYNEQFF.

This sequence joins TRBV20-1 and TRBJ1-1; D is perhaps TRBD1 (5 bases). The CDR3 runs to 11 residues. V was cut by 3 bases and J by 10 bases, with 12 bases left in between. Germline V gene lookup returns CDR1 DFQATT and CDR2 SNEGSKA (reference sequence). CDR3: CSASDGGGAFF. In nucleotides, the CDR3 is TGCAGTGCTAGCGACGGGGGGGGAGCTTTCTTT.

The chain is built from TRBV6-6 and TRBJ1-2; D uncertain. The CDR3 consists of 13 residues. Looked up from germline, CDR1 is MNHNY and CDR2 is SVGAGI (reference sequence). The V end was cut by 4 bases, the J end by 6 bases, with 12 bases between. The CDR3 DNA sequence: TGTGCCAGCAGTTCGGAGACCGATCATGGCTACACCTTC. Protein product: CASSSETDHGYTF.

This clone was observed a single time. The V gene is TRBV19, the J gene TRBJ2-5, with D perhaps TRBD2 (5 bases). Germline V gene data show CDR1 as LNHDA and CDR2 as SQIVND (reference sequence). The CDR3 loop spans 13 amino acids. V gave up 3 bases and J gave up 4 bases, with 9 bases separating them. CDR3 bases: TGTGCCAGTAGTATCGAGGGCTTAGAGACCCAGTACTTC. Translation gives CASSIEGLETQYF.

This rearrangement joins TRBV29-1 to TRBJ1-2; no firm D call. V lost 7 bases and J 6 bases, leaving 21 bases between the germline ends. The CDR3 covers 14 residues. Germline V CDR1 and CDR2: SQVTM, ANQGSEA. The CDR3 sequence: CSARLFGGVDGYTF. The CDR3 nucleotides are TGCAGCGCCCGGTTGTTTGGCGGGGTCGATGGCTACACCTTC.

This clone has more than one count but fewer than ten. The rearrangement uses TRBV15 and TRBJ2-3; the D is unclear. Germline values: CDR1 LNHNV, CDR2 YYDKDF (reference sequence). The CDR3 has 12 residues. The V gene lost 0 bases and the J gene lost 5 bases, with 3 bases spanning the gap. The CDR3 sequence: CATSRERDTQYF. CDR3 nucleotide sequence: TGTGCCACCAGCAGAGAGAGAGATACGCAGTATTTT.